These 32 T cell receptor beta chains came from one sample sequenced in a study of shared clonotypes between healthy human individuals. Naive CD8 cells comprised CD45RO-negative, CCR7-positively selected cells, excluding terminally differentiated effector memory CD45RA+ cells. Generated by immunoSEQ multiplex PCR, the TCRdb table keeps only in-frame clones and is missing some. Here the sample spans about 590,000 clones, 95% being singletons. The sequenced sample was naive CD8+ T cells sorted from blood. The receptors shown here come from a woman aged 25 to 39 in good health.

The rearrangement joins TRBV5-4 to TRBJ2-3; no clear D gene. Trimming pared 3 bases from V and 2 bases from J, leaving 19 bases between. CDR3 length equals 17 residues. Germline CDR1 and CDR2: SGHNT and YYREEE (reference sequence). The CDR3 region has the DNA TGTGCCAGCAGCTATACGGTCGGGCGTGGAGTCACAGATACGCAGTATTTT. It is translated as CASSYTVGRGVTDTQYF.

V is TRBV7-2 and J is TRBJ2-3; TRBD2 is a possible D gene (6 bases). This CDR3 has 14 residues. The V gene's germline CDR1 is SGHTA and CDR2 FQGNSA. V was trimmed by 3 bases and J by 4 bases, leaving 11 bases between them. The CDR3 DNA reads TGTGCCAGCAGCTTCCAGACTAGTCCAGATACGCAGTATTTT. Translating it yields CASSFQTSPDTQYF.

The chain recombines TRBV21-1 with TRBJ2-2. TRBV21-1 is labeled a pseudogene. The CDR3 contains 12 residues. In nucleotides, the CDR3 is TGTGCCAGCAGCAAAGGGTCCGGGGAGCTGTTTTTT. Its translation is CASSKGSGELFF.

The gene calls are TRBV7-2 and TRBJ2-3; D possibly corresponds to TRBD2 (6 bases). Germline CDR1 is SGHTA and CDR2 is FQGNSA. There are 16 residues in the CDR3. V lost 2 bases, J lost 3 bases, and 15 bases lay in between. The DNA of the CDR3 is TGTGCCAGCAGCTTAAATCCCTCGGGGAGGACAGATACGCAGTATTTT. It specifies CASSLNPSGRTDTQYF.

The chain couples TRBV4-2 to TRBJ2-1; TRBD1 might be the D (5 bases). V was trimmed by 0 bases and J by 8 bases, leaving 14 bases between them. This CDR3 has 15 amino acids. Looked up from germline, CDR1 is LGHNA and CDR2 is YNFKEQ. CDR3 protein: CASSQEGASVHEQFF. For the CDR3, the DNA is TGTGCCAGCAGCCAAGAAGGGGCTTCGGTCCATGAGCAGTTCTTC.

The rearrangement links TRBV7-8 to TRBJ2-3, with 11 bases identical to TRBD2. The germline gives CDR1 SGHVS, CDR2 FQNEAQ. V was clipped by 5 bases and J by 3 bases; unmatched bases: 10. The CDR3 runs 17 residues. The CDR3 DNA sequence: TGTGCCAGCAGCACACCACTAGCGGGAGACGGAACAGATACGCAGTATTTT. This translates into CASSTPLAGDGTDTQYF. The full variable domain, its missing parts supplied by reference TRBV7-8 and TRBJ2-3, is GAGVSQSPRYKVAKRGQDVALRCDPISGHVSLFWYQQALGQGPEFLTYFQNEAQLDKSGLPSDRFFAERPEGSVSTLKIQRTQQEDSAVYLCASSTPLAGDGTDTQYFGPGTRLTVL.

The V call is TRBV5-6, the J call TRBJ2-7; 7 bases are a match to TRBD1. V dropped 0 bases and J dropped 3; count of bases not matched to a gene: 6. Germline CDR1 and CDR2: SGHDT and YYEEEE. The CDR3 runs 15 residues. DNA for the CDR3: TGTGCCAGCAGCTTGGGACAGGGTCTCTACTACGAGCAGTACTTC. Translation: CASSLGQGLYYEQYF.

V is TRBV5-4 and J is TRBJ1-1, with a weak D call TRBD1 (6 bases). CDR3 size: 14 residues. Germline loops: CDR1 SGHNT, CDR2 YYREEE (reference sequence). Trimming removed 2 bases from V and 1 base from J, with 9 bases in between. CDR3 nucleotides: TGTGCCAGCAGCTTAAGGGGGGGGAACACTGAAGCTTTCTTT. The encoded protein is CASSLRGGNTEAFF.

This chain uses TRBV7-2 with TRBJ2-1; 7 bases line up with TRBD1. This CDR3 has 15 residues. The J segment lost 9 bases and the V segment lost 2 bases, leaving 10 bases of the junction unmatched. The germline V gene has CDR1 SGHTA and CDR2 FQGNSA. CDR3 sequence (DNA): TGTGCCAGCAGCTTACTAGGGGGCAGGCTAAGTGAGCAGTTCTTC. Translating gives CASSLLGGRLSEQFF.

The chain has TRBV11-2 and TRBJ2-7, with 9 bases identical to TRBD2. V lost 4 bases to trimming and J lost 2 bases; unmatched junction nucleotides: 3. This CDR3 is 14 amino acids long. Germline CDR1 reads SGHAT; CDR2 reads FQNNGV. The CDR3 sequence: CASSYSGRAYEQYF. The DNA of the CDR3 is TGTGCCAGCAGCTATAGCGGGAGAGCCTACGAGCAGTACTTC.

V and J are TRBV2 and TRBJ2-7; tentatively, D is TRBD2 (5 bases). Deletions cut 0 bases from V and 0 bases from J, with 15 bases between. CDR1 is SNHLY and CDR2 is FYNNEI in the germline V gene. This CDR3 has 17 residues. The CDR3 coding sequence is TGTGCCAGCAGTGAAGCCCCACGGGATATCAGCTCCTACGAGCAGTACTTC. Protein: CASSEAPRDISSYEQYF.

The CDR3 loop is CASSLVDTSNTEAFF. The CDR3 DNA is TGTGCCAGCAGCTTGGTGGACACTTCGAACACTGAAGCTTTCTTT. The chain recombines TRBV5-4 with TRBJ1-1, with D possibly TRBD1 on 5 matching bases. V lost 0 bases, J lost 1 base, and 10 bases lay in between. Germline CDR1 is SGHNT and CDR2 is YYREEE (reference sequence). The CDR3 covers 15 residues. The full variable domain, its missing parts supplied by reference TRBV5-4 and TRBJ1-1, is ETGVTQSPTHLIKTRGQQVTLRCSSQSGHNTVSWYQQALGQGPQFIFQYYREEENGRGNFPPRFSGLQFPNYSSELNVNALELDDSALYLCASSLVDTSNTEAFFGQGTRLTVV.

This clone was picked up one time. This chain joins TRBV7-9 and TRBJ2-4; the match to TRBD2 covers 7 bases. This CDR3 contains 13 residues. CDR1 is SEHNR, CDR2 FQNEAQ, per germline (reference sequence). The V and J ends lost 8 bases and 9 bases, in that order; junction bases with no gene match: 10. For the CDR3, the DNA is TGTGCCAGCGCTCAGGGAGGGATGGCCATTCAGTACTTC. Protein: CASAQGGMAIQYF.

The chain is built from TRBV6-5 and TRBJ2-1, with TRBD2 as a possible D gene (6 bases). V lost 3 bases to trimming and J lost 3 bases, with 15 bases between them. Looked up from germline, CDR1 is MNHEY and CDR2 is SVGAGI. The CDR3 runs 16 residues. The CDR3 loop is CASSYASGLSYNEQFF. CDR3 coding DNA: TGTGCCAGCAGTTATGCGTCGGGACTTAGCTACAATGAGCAGTTCTTC.

The CDR3 nucleotides read TGTGCCAGCAGTTTATATCTCCCAGTTGGAGGCAATCAGCCCCAGCATTTT. Translation: CASSLYLPVGGNQPQHF. This chain joins TRBV28 and TRBJ1-5; D gene uncertain. The V and J ends lost 1 base and 2 bases respectively, with 15 bases between them. Germline V CDR1 and CDR2: MDHEN, SYDVKM. The length of the CDR3 is 17 residues.

V usage is TRBV5-6 and J usage is TRBJ2-7; D gene ambiguous. Trimming pared 0 bases from V and 1 base from J, leaving 17 bases between. Germline assignment: CDR1 SGHDT and CDR2 YYEEEE. This CDR3 comprises 17 residues. DNA for the CDR3: TGTGCCAGCAGCTTGGCCGCGACGGGTTCGGTTTCCTACGAGCAGTACTTC. Translation: CASSLAATGSVSYEQYF.

The CDR3 sequence: CASKGTGSYEQYF. The CDR3 region has the DNA TGTGCCAGTAAGGGGACAGGGTCCTACGAGCAGTACTTC. The V and J genes are TRBV19 and TRBJ2-7, with 9 bases fitting TRBD1. The CDR3 sequence is 13 residues long. V lost 7 bases to trimming and J lost 1 base; unmatched junction nucleotides: 2. From germline, CDR1 is LNHDA and CDR2 SQIVND (reference sequence).

The chain employs TRBV28 and TRBJ2-7; weak D call: TRBD1 (6 bases). Trimming shortened V by 3 bases and J by 2 bases, and 20 bases separated the two germline ends. The CDR3 has 17 residues. Germline CDR1 MDHEN, CDR2 SYDVKM. This CDR3 is CASSFSPPLRGTYEQYF. CDR3 coding DNA: TGTGCCAGCAGTTTTTCGCCCCCATTAAGGGGGACCTACGAGCAGTACTTC.

This sequence joins TRBV5-1 and TRBJ1-2; D call uncertain. The CDR3 is 15 amino acids. From germline, CDR1 is SGHRS and CDR2 YFSETQ. Between the trimmed V and J ends, which lost 1 base and 3 bases, there was a span of 13 bases. CDR3 amino acids: CASSLSGRRDYGYTF. CDR3 DNA: TGCGCCAGCAGCTTGAGTGGCCGTAGGGACTATGGCTACACCTTC.

The rearrangement joins TRBV5-5 to TRBJ1-1; 7 positions agree with TRBD1. The J segment lost 0 bases and the V segment lost 0 bases, leaving 8 bases of the junction unmatched. Germline values: CDR1 SGHKS, CDR2 YYEKEE (reference sequence). This CDR3 contains 17 residues. The CDR3 loop reads CASSLGNRGMMNTEAFF. In DNA, the CDR3 is TGTGCCAGCAGCTTGGGGAACAGGGGAATGATGAACACTGAAGCTTTCTTT.

This clone appeared once. The chain employs TRBV7-8 and TRBJ2-3, with D tentatively TRBD2 (5 bases). CDR3 length: 17 residues. Trimming cost V 1 base and J 6 bases, with 20 bases left between them. The germline V gene encodes CDR1 SGHVS and CDR2 FQNEAQ. The CDR3 nucleotides are TGTGCCAGCAGCTTAGTGGACCAAGCGGTGGCTGGGGATACGCAGTATTTT. It is translated as CASSLVDQAVAGDTQYF.

The V gene is TRBV11-2, the J gene TRBJ1-5, with a weak D call TRBD1 (5 bases). The CDR3 covers 15 residues. CDR1 SGHAT and CDR2 FQNNGV come from the germline V gene. V was clipped by 3 bases and J by 6 bases, with 15 bases between them. CDR3 region: CASSLKFRGGQPQHF. CDR3 in DNA: TGTGCCAGCAGCTTGAAGTTCCGGGGGGGTCAGCCCCAGCATTTT.

To note about this clone: The same CDR3 also results from other DNA sequences found in this sample. The CDR3 here is CASSLGGGLFYEQYF. In DNA, the CDR3 is TGTGCCAGCAGCTTGGGTGGGGGGTTATTTTACGAGCAGTACTTC. The chain has TRBV7-9 and TRBJ2-7, with a possible D match to TRBD2 (6 bases). The V gene lost 3 bases and the J gene lost 4 bases, with 16 bases spanning the gap. The CDR3 loop spans 15 amino acids. CDR1 is SEHNR and CDR2 is FQNEAQ in the germline V gene (reference sequence).

The chain is built from TRBV4-1 and TRBJ2-1; 10 bases are a match to TRBD2. CDR1 is MGHRA, CDR2 YSYEKL, per germline. After removal of 3 bases from V and 2 bases from J, the junction contained 1 base not matched to a gene. The CDR3 is 15 residues long. Here the CDR3 DNA reads TGCGCCAGCAGCCATAGCGGGAGGCCCTACAATGAGCAGTTCTTC. Residues: CASSHSGRPYNEQFF.

The gene calls are TRBV6-6 and TRBJ2-2; D not certain. V was trimmed by 7 bases and J by 7 bases, leaving 16 bases between them. The CDR3 length is 14 residues. The germline V gene encodes CDR1 MNHNY and CDR2 SVGAGI (reference sequence). The CDR3 here is CASIGASSGGELFF. CDR3 sequence (DNA): TGTGCCAGCATAGGAGCGAGTTCAGGCGGGGAGCTGTTTTTT.

The V gene is TRBV2, the J gene TRBJ1-2, with D possibly TRBD1 on 5 matching bases. Per germline, CDR1 SNHLY and CDR2 FYNNEI. V was shortened by 2 bases and J by 8 bases, with 15 bases between the two germline ends. The CDR3 runs 14 residues. The CDR3 region is CASSERGRLWGYTF. In DNA form, the CDR3 reads TGTGCCAGCAGTGAAAGGGGCAGGCTTTGGGGCTACACCTTC.

This chain connects TRBV5-5 to TRBJ2-1, with unresolved D. The CDR3 runs 13 residues. CDR1 and CDR2 from the germline V gene are SGHKS and YYEKEE (reference sequence). Trimming removed 0 bases from V and 10 bases from J, with 11 bases in between. The CDR3 region is CASSLDVPLEQFF. The DNA for the CDR3 is TGTGCCAGCAGCTTGGACGTTCCGTTAGAGCAGTTCTTC. Full variable domain (outside the CDR3, taken from reference TRBV5-5 and TRBJ2-1): DAGVTQSPTHLIKTRGQQVTLRCSPISGHKSVSWYQQVLGQGPQFIFQYYEKEERGRGNFPDRFSARQFPNYSSELNVNALLLGDSALYLCASSLDVPLEQFFGPGTRLTVL.

CDR3 sequence reads: CSGTGVGESGANVLTF. The CDR3 DNA is TGCAGCGGGACAGGGGTTGGAGAGTCTGGGGCCAACGTCCTGACTTTC. The chain is built from TRBV29-1 and TRBJ2-6; TRBD1 matches at 9 bases. Trimming removed 7 bases from V and 1 base from J; junction bases left unmatched: 8. The CDR3 is 16 amino acids. Germline-derived CDR1 and CDR2 are SQVTM and ANQGSEA.

There are a few counts of this clone. The rearrangement uses TRBV4-1 and TRBJ1-5, with no clear D. The CDR3 length is 15 residues. V was clipped by 1 base and J by 4 bases, with 11 bases between them. The germline gives CDR1 MGHRA, CDR2 YSYEKL. The CDR3, as DNA: TGCGCCAGCAGCCAAGTAACCGGGCGGAATCAGCCCCAGCATTTT. It specifies CASSQVTGRNQPQHF.

The chain employs TRBV11-1 and TRBJ2-3; D call uncertain. V was shortened by 2 bases and J by 2 bases, with 11 bases between the two germline ends. Germline V gives CDR1 SGHAT, CDR2 FQDESV (reference sequence). The CDR3 runs to 15 residues. Written as DNA, the CDR3 is TGTGCCAGCAGCTTATTGACCCAGACCACAGATACGCAGTATTTT. This codes for CASSLLTQTTDTQYF.

V is TRBV2 and J is TRBJ2-7, with TRBD2 matching 7 bases. The CDR3 loop spans 14 amino acids. The V and J ends lost 6 bases and 3 bases, in that order; junction bases with no gene match: 8. Germline V gene lookup returns CDR1 SNHLY and CDR2 FYNNEI. DNA of the CDR3: TGTGCCAGCAGCCCCTTTCGCGGGAGCTACGAGCAGTACTTC. This translates into CASSPFRGSYEQYF.

This chain's CDR3 is CASTLLISYNEQFF. Written as DNA, the CDR3 is TGTGCCAGCACCCTCTTAATCTCCTACAATGAGCAGTTCTTC. The V and J genes are TRBV2 and TRBJ2-1; D is uncertain. The V gene lost 7 bases and the J gene lost 0 bases, with 10 bases spanning the gap. Germline V gene lookup returns CDR1 SNHLY and CDR2 FYNNEI. CDR3 length: 14 residues. Variable domain in full (rest from reference TRBV2 and TRBJ2-1): EPEVTQTPSHQVTQMGQEVILRCVPISNHLYFYWYRQILGQKVEFLVSFYNNEISEKSEIFDDQFSVERPDGSNFTLKIRSTKLEDSAMYFCASTLLISYNEQFFGPGTRLTVL.